One sample yielded the 20 T cell receptor beta chains listed below, sequenced in a study of T cell responses to AZD1222 COVID-19 vaccine. The method was immunoSEQ multiplex PCR; TCRdb's version includes in-frame clones alone and lacks a portion of them. The sample carries approximately 100,000 clones, about nine tenths recorded once. The sample consisted of peripheral blood, taken 28 days after the second AZD1222 dose. These receptor sequences come from an adult who received the AZD1222 COVID-19 vaccine.

The chain employs TRBV5-1 and TRBJ2-5, with 9 bases identical to TRBD1. This CDR3 has 13 residues. The V segment lost 7 bases and the J segment 5 bases; nucleotides outside the gene matches: 6. Germline CDR1 reads SGHRS; CDR2 reads YFSETQ. CDR3 nucleotides: TGCGCCAGCGCGACAGGGGGAGTTGAGACCCAGTACTTC. Translating it yields CASATGGVETQYF.

This clone was recorded once. This chain connects TRBV9 to TRBJ2-3, with TRBD2 matching 14 bases. Losses at the gene ends were 4 bases for V and 1 base for J; bases not matched to a gene: 5. The CDR3 runs 17 residues. Germline V gives CDR1 SGDLS, CDR2 YYNGEE. CDR3 sequence (DNA): TGTGCCAGCAGCCCTCGGGGACTAGCGGGGGGCACAGATACGCAGTATTTT. This encodes CASSPRGLAGGTDTQYF. Filled out from reference TRBV9 and TRBJ2-3, the complete variable domain reads DSGVTQTPKHLITATGQRVTLRCSPRSGDLSVYWYQQSLDQGLQFLIQYYNGEERAKGNILERFSAQQFPDLHSELNLSSLELGDSALYFCASSPRGLAGGTDTQYFGPGTRLTVL.

The gene calls are TRBV25-1 and TRBJ1-1; a weak D match, TRBD1 (5 bases). The length of the CDR3 is 13 residues. CDR1 and CDR2 (germline): MGHDK, SYGVNS. Deletions cut 6 bases from V and 4 bases from J, with 12 bases between. The CDR3 DNA reads as TGTGCCAGCAGGGGGCAGGTGGGCACTGAAGCTTTCTTT. Translation: CASRGQVGTEAFF.

The chain couples TRBV10-2 to TRBJ2-1; TRBD1 aligns across 7 bases. The CDR3 runs 13 residues. Germline CDR1 is WSHSY and CDR2 is SAAADI. V was clipped by 9 bases and J by 4 bases; unmatched bases: 6. CDR3 in DNA: TGCGCCAGTTGGTTGACAGGGTACAATGAGCAGTTCTTC. Encoded protein: CASWLTGYNEQFF.

The V gene is TRBV2, the J gene TRBJ1-5, with no clear D. Germline V lookup: CDR1 SNHLY, CDR2 FYNNEI. The CDR3 consists of 15 residues. V gave up 4 bases and J gave up 2 bases, with 12 bases separating them. CDR3 DNA: TGTGCCAGCAGTGGTCAGACATCAGGCAATCAGCCCCAGCATTTT. Protein: CASSGQTSGNQPQHF. Variable domain in full (rest from reference TRBV2 and TRBJ1-5): EPEVTQTPSHQVTQMGQEVILRCVPISNHLYFYWYRQILGQKVEFLVSFYNNEISEKSEIFDDQFSVERPDGSNFTLKIRSTKLEDSAMYFCASSGQTSGNQPQHFGDGTRLSIL.

This sequence joins TRBV9 and TRBJ1-1; TRBD1 might be the D (6 bases). CDR3 length: 15 amino acids. Trimming stripped 0 bases from V and 1 base from J, with 10 bases between. Germline-derived CDR1 and CDR2 are SGDLS and YYNGEE. The CDR3 reads CASSVVVGGNTEAFF. The CDR3 DNA sequence: TGTGCCAGCAGCGTAGTGGTAGGGGGGAACACTGAAGCTTTCTTT.

The rearrangement links TRBV11-2 to TRBJ2-7; 8 bases match TRBD1. V dropped 6 bases and J dropped 6; count of bases not matched to a gene: 4. Per the germline V gene, CDR1 is SGHAT and CDR2 is FQNNGV. The CDR3 runs 12 residues. This CDR3 reads CASRSTGGEQYF. In DNA form, the CDR3 reads TGTGCCAGCAGATCCACAGGGGGCGAGCAGTACTTC.

V is TRBV7-9 and J is TRBJ2-2, with 8 bases lining up with TRBD2. After removal of 5 bases from V and 3 bases from J, the junction contained 8 bases not matched to a gene. Germline V CDR1 and CDR2: SEHNR, FQNEAQ (reference sequence). The CDR3 runs 16 residues. The CDR3 DNA sequence: TGTGCCAGCAGCCACCGACTAGCGACCTACACCGGGGAGCTGTTTTTT. It codes for CASSHRLATYTGELFF.

The rearrangement links TRBV6-5 to TRBJ1-2, with D hard to call. V dropped 0 bases and J dropped 6 bases, with 11 bases sitting between them. CDR1 and CDR2 from the germline V gene are MNHEY and SVGAGI. This CDR3 has 14 residues. The CDR3 sequence is CASSYSTSRHGYTF. The DNA of the CDR3 is TGTGCCAGCAGTTACTCGACGTCTAGGCATGGCTACACCTTC.

The genes are TRBV7-2 and TRBJ1-1; D is undetermined. The CDR3 loop spans 16 amino acids. Germline loops: CDR1 SGHTA, CDR2 FQGNSA. Trimming cost V 2 bases and J 4 bases, with 17 bases left between them. CDR3 nucleotides: TGTGCCAGCAGCTTAATTGCCGGGGATATGGGCACTGAAGCTTTCTTT. It translates to CASSLIAGDMGTEAFF. Combining the CDR3 with reference TRBV7-2 and TRBJ1-1 gives the whole variable domain GAGVSQSPSNKVTEKGKDVELRCDPISGHTALYWYRQSLGQGLEFLIYFQGNSAPDKSGLPSDRFSAERTGGSVSTLTIQRTQQEDSAVYLCASSLIAGDMGTEAFFGQGTRLTVV.

This chain links TRBV4-3 with TRBJ1-5; possibly TRBD1 for D (5 bases). V was clipped by 0 bases and J by 7 bases, with 13 bases between them. CDR1 LGHNA and CDR2 YSLEER come from the germline V gene. This CDR3 is built from 15 residues. The chain's CDR3 is CASSQEVSGRQPQHF. The CDR3 DNA follows: TGCGCCAGCAGCCAAGAGGTTTCAGGGCGCCAGCCCCAGCATTTT.

The chain is built from TRBV5-1 and TRBJ2-5; D gene ambiguous. With 2 bases removed from V and 1 base from J, the gap between germline ends came to 6 bases. There are 13 residues in the CDR3. Germline CDR1 reads SGHRS; CDR2 reads YFSETQ. CDR3 DNA sequence: TGCGCCAGCAGCTTCGGCAGCCAAGAGACCCAGTACTTC. This encodes CASSFGSQETQYF.

As DNA, the CDR3 is TGTGCCACCAGCAGACGGCGGGACAAGCAGAACACCGGGGAGCTGTTTTTT. Amino acids: CATSRRRDKQNTGELFF. The genes are TRBV15 and TRBJ2-2; D is possibly TRBD1 or TRBD2 (6 bases each). The CDR3 is 17 residues long. V lost 2 bases, J lost 1 base, and 14 bases lay in between. In germline, CDR1 is LNHNV, CDR2 YYDKDF (reference sequence).

The chain carries TRBV19 and TRBJ1-1, with D possibly being TRBD1 (5 bases). CDR1 is LNHDA and CDR2 is SQIVND in the germline V gene (reference sequence). The CDR3 loop spans 14 amino acids. V was cut by 5 bases and J by 1 base, with 11 bases left in between. The CDR3 loop is CASSGIQGNTEAFF. As DNA, the CDR3 is TGTGCCAGTAGTGGGATCCAGGGGAACACTGAAGCTTTCTTT. Filled out from reference TRBV19 and TRBJ1-1, the complete variable domain reads DGGITQSPKYLFRKEGQNVTLSCEQNLNHDAMYWYRQDPGQGLRLIYYSQIVNDFQKGDIAEGYSVSREKKESFPLTVTSAQKNPTAFYLCASSGIQGNTEAFFGQGTRLTVV.

The rearrangement uses TRBV9 and TRBJ2-5, with 8 bases fitting TRBD1. Germline lookup yields CDR1 SGDLS and CDR2 YYNGEE. V dropped 0 bases and J dropped 5; count of bases not matched to a gene: 9. This CDR3 is built from 16 residues. The chain's CDR3 is CASSVEGTGPRETQYF. Written as DNA, the CDR3 is TGTGCCAGCAGCGTAGAAGGGACAGGACCGCGGGAGACCCAGTACTTC.

V is TRBV6-5 and J is TRBJ2-7, with D perhaps given as TRBD1 or TRBD2 (5 bases each). This CDR3 spans 15 amino acids. CDR1 and CDR2 (germline): MNHEY, SVGAGI. Trimming removed 6 bases at V and 4 bases at J, with 19 bases between. The DNA of the CDR3 is TGTGCCAGCAGGCCGGGACGGTCTAAAGGTTACGAGCAGTACTTC. Translating it yields CASRPGRSKGYEQYF.

The V gene is TRBV10-3, the J gene TRBJ1-3, with TRBD1 matching over 9 bases. The CDR3 length is 14 residues. V lost 10 bases to trimming and J lost 7 bases; unmatched junction nucleotides: 11. Germline V gives CDR1 ENHRY, CDR2 SYGVKD. CDR3 sequence reads: CATEAGQGKNTIYF. CDR3 DNA sequence: TGTGCCACCGAGGCGGGACAGGGCAAGAACACCATATATTTT.

The CDR3 reads CASSQEGLAENTGELFF. The CDR3 DNA is TGCGCCAGCAGCCAAGAGGGCCTAGCGGAGAACACCGGGGAGCTGTTTTTT. V usage is TRBV4-1 and J usage is TRBJ2-2; 7 positions match TRBD2. Germline CDR1 MGHRA, CDR2 YSYEKL. V dropped 0 bases and J dropped 1; count of bases not matched to a gene: 5. This CDR3 spans 17 amino acids.

This rearrangement joins TRBV5-1 to TRBJ2-2; the D is unclear. CDR3 length: 17 amino acids. The V gene's germline CDR1 is SGHRS and CDR2 YFSETQ. Between the trimmed V and J ends, which lost 1 base and 2 bases, there was a span of 15 bases. CDR3 coding DNA: TGCGCCAGCAGCTTGATAGTATCGAAAATCAACACCGGGGAGCTGTTTTTT. It yields the protein CASSLIVSKINTGELFF. The full variable domain, in which reference TRBV5-1 and TRBJ2-2 provide the parts outside the CDR3, is KAGVTQTPRYLIKTRGQQVTLSCSPISGHRSVSWYQQTPGQGLQFLFEYFSETQRNKGNFPGRFSGRQFSNSRSEMNVSTLELGDSALYLCASSLIVSKINTGELFFGEGSRLTVL.

The chain is built from TRBV5-5 and TRBJ1-3; tentatively, D is TRBD1 (5 bases). Germline V gives CDR1 SGHKS, CDR2 YYEKEE (reference sequence). V gave up 4 bases and J gave up 0 bases, with 11 bases separating them. CDR3 length: 15 amino acids. In DNA form, the CDR3 reads TGTGCCAGCAGCCCAGGGTTCAGCTCTGGAAACACCATATATTTT. It is translated as CASSPGFSSGNTIYF.